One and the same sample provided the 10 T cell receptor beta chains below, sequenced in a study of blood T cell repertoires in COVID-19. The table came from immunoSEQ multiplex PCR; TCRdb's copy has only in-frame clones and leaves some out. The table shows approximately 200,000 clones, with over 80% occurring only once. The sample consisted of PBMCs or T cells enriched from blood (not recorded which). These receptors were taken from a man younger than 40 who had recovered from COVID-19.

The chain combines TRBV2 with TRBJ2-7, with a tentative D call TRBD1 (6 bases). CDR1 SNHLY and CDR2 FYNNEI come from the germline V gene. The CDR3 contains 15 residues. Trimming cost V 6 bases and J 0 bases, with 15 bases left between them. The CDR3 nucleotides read TGTGCCAGCAGCACGGACAGAGAGAGCTCCTACGAGCAGTACTTC. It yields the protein CASSTDRESSYEQYF.

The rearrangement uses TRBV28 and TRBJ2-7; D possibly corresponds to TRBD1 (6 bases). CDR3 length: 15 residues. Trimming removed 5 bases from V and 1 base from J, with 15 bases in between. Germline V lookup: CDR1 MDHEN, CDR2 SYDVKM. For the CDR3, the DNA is TGTGCCAGCAGTGAGGACAGCCGTCGGTCCTACGAGCAGTACTTC. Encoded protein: CASSEDSRRSYEQYF.

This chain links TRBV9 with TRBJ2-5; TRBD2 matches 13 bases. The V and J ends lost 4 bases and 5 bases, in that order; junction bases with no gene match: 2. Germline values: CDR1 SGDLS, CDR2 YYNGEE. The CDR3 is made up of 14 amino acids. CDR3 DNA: TGTGCCAGCAGCTTGACTAGCGGGGGGGAGACCCAGTACTTC. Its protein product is CASSLTSGGETQYF.

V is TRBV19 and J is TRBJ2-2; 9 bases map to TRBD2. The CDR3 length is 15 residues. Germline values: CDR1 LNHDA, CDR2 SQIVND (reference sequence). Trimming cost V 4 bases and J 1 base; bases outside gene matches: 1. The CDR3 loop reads CASSTSGENTGELFF. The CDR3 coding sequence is TGTGCCAGTAGTACTAGCGGGGAGAACACCGGGGAGCTGTTTTTT.

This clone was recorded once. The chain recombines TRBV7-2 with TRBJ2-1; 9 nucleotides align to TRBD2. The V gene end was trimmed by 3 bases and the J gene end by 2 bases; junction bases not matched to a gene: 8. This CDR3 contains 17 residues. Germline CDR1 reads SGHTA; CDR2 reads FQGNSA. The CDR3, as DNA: TGTGCCAGCAGCTTCTCCCCCCCTAGCGGGGCCTACAATGAGCAGTTCTTC. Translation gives CASSFSPPSGAYNEQFF.

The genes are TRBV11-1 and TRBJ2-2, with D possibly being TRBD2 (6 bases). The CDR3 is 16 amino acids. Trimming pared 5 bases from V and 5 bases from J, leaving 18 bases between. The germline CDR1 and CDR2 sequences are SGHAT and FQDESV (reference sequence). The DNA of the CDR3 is TGTGCCAGCAGCAGACCGGGCCCCGGAGGGACCGGGGAGCTGTTTTTT. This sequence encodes CASSRPGPGGTGELFF.

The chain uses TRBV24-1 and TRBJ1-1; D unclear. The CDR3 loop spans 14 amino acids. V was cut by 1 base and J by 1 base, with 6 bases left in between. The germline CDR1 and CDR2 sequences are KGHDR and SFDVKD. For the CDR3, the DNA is TGTGCCACCAGTGATTTCTGGCAGAACACTGAAGCTTTCTTT. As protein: CATSDFWQNTEAFF.

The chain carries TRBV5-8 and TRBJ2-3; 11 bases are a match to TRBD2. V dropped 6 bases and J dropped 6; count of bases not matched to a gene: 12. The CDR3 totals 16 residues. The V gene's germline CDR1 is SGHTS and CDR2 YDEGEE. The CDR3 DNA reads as TGTGCCAGCATCGGTAGCGGGAGGGCCTACACCGATACGCAGTATTTT. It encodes CASIGSGRAYTDTQYF. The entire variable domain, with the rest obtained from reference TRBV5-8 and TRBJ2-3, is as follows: EAGVTQSPTHLIKTRGQQATLRCSPISGHTSVYWYQQALGLGLQFLLWYDEGEERNRGNFPPRFSGRQFPNYSSELNVNALELEDSALYLCASIGSGRAYTDTQYFGPGTRLTVL.

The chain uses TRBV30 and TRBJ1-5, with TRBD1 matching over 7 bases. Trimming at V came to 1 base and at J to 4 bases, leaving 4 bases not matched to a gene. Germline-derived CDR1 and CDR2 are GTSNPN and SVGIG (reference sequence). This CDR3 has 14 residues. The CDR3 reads CAWSDQGDNQPQHF. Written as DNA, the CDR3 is TGTGCCTGGAGTGATCAGGGGGATAATCAGCCCCAGCATTTT. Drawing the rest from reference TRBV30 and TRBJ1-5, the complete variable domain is SQTIHQWPATLVQPVGSPLSLECTVEGTSNPNLYWYRQAAGRGLQLLFYSVGIGQISSEVPQNLSASRPQDRQFILSSKKLLLSDSGFYLCAWSDQGDNQPQHFGDGTRLSIL.

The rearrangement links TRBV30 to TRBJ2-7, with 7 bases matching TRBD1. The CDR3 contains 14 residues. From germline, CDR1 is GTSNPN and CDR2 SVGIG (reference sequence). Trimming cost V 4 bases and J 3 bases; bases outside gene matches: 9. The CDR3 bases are TGTGCCTGGACCACGGACAGGCCATTCTACGAGCAGTACTTC. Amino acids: CAWTTDRPFYEQYF.